This paragraph reports one T cell receptor beta chain. The germline V gene has CDR1 MGHDK and CDR2 SYGVNS. This CDR3 contains 14 residues. Germline trimming cut 6 bases from V and 2 bases from J; bases unmatched to any gene: 7. TCRdb re-analysed the 5' RACE reads in MiXCR, keeping a single row per CDR3 protein. This table holds over 50,000 distinct CDR3 sequences, just under 30% found once. The rearrangement uses TRBV25-1 and TRBJ2-7; TRBD1 agrees at 7 bases. The specimen was tumor-infiltrating naive CD4+ T cells sorted from the breast tumor. This sample's subset: naive CD4+ T cells, CD4+CD45RA+CD25-. This clonotype was sampled from a female donor with breast cancer. CDR3 loop: CASSADRIAYEQYF. The CDR3 DNA sequence: TGTGCCAGCAGCGCGGACAGGATTGCCTACGAGCAGTACTTC.